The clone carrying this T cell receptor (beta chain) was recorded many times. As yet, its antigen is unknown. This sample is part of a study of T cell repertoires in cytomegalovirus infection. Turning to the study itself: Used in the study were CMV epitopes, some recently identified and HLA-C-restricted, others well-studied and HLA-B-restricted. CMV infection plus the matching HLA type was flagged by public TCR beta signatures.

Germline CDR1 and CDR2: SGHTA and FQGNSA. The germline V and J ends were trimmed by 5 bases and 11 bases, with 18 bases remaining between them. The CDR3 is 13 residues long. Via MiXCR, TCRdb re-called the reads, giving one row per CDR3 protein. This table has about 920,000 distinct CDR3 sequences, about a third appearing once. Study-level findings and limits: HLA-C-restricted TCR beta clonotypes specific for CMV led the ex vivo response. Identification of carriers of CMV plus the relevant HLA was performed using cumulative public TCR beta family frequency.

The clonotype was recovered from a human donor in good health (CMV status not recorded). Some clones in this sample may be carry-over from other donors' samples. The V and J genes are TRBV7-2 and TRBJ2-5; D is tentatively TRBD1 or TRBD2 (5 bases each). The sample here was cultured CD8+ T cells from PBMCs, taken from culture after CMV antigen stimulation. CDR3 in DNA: TGTGCCAGCAGCCTATCGGGACCTCCGGAGCAGTACTTC. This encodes CASSLSGPPEQYF.